This passage covers 22 T cell receptor beta chains from one sample sequenced in a study of human T cells and chemical hapten exposure. One entry per CDR3 protein results from TCRdb running MiXCR on the RACE reads. Counted here are about 260,000 distinct CDR3 sequences, 7% to 10% occurring once; the ten biggest clones make up less than 3%. As to time point: pre-sensitization, week 0. Treatment of the sample: therapeutic diphenylcyclopropenone sensitization with weekly scalp DPC. Sequenced here: whole blood, sampled in connection with sensitization to the hapten diphenylcyclopropenone (DPC). These TCRs come from a middle-aged woman with alopecia areata. Some clones in this sample may be carry-over from other donors' samples.

The rearrangement links TRBV6-5 to TRBJ2-1; the D call may be TRBD1 or TRBD2 (5 bases each). Trimming cost V 6 bases and J 0 bases, with 15 bases left between them. CDR1 is MNHEY, CDR2 SVGAGI, per germline. This CDR3 has 16 residues. CDR3 loop: CASSLNRDLSYNEQFF. The DNA of the CDR3 is TGTGCCAGCAGCCTAAACCGGGACCTCTCCTACAATGAGCAGTTCTTC.

The V and J genes are TRBV29-1 and TRBJ1-1, with D possibly TRBD1 on 6 matching bases. Germline lookup yields CDR1 SQVTM and CDR2 ANQGSEA. The CDR3 has 14 residues. Deletions cut 2 bases from V and 3 bases from J, with 13 bases between. CDR3 nucleotide sequence: TGCAGCGTTGAACCCCGGGCAGGGGACACTGAAGCTTTCTTT. Its translation: CSVEPRAGDTEAFF.

This clonotype has only a few counts. V usage is TRBV7-2 and J usage is TRBJ1-6; weak D call: TRBD1 (5 bases). Germline V gene sequence: CDR1 SGHTA, CDR2 FQGNSA. The V and J ends lost 5 bases and 9 bases respectively, with 11 bases between them. This CDR3 comprises 13 residues. CDR3 protein: CASSPWTFSPLHF. Written as DNA, the CDR3 is TGTGCCAGCAGCCCTTGGACATTTTCACCCCTCCACTTT.

Details on this clonotype: A read error may be the cause here, since a much bigger clone is one base away. The V and J genes are TRBV11-3 and TRBJ2-3; D unclear. Trimming took 0 bases from V and 5 from J, leaving 3 bases between them. This CDR3 has 12 residues. Germline values: CDR1 SGHNT, CDR2 YENEEA. CDR3 bases: TGTGCCAGCAGCTTAGATGGAGATACGCAGTATTTT. This translates into CASSLDGDTQYF.

This clonotype was counted at least ten times. This sequence joins TRBV6-2 or TRBV6-3 and TRBJ2-7; D unclear. The CDR3 sequence is 12 residues long. Germline CDR1 is MNHEY and CDR2 is SVGEGT. V dropped 5 bases and J dropped 4 bases, with 9 bases sitting between them. CDR3 loop: CASSPYRYEQYF. DNA of the CDR3: TGTGCCAGCAGTCCCTACCGGTACGAGCAGTACTTC.

This clonotype was seen more than once but under ten times. The chain uses TRBV6-1 and TRBJ1-2; D not certain. The CDR3 runs 15 residues. Trimming removed 1 base from V and 2 bases from J, with 11 bases in between. In germline, CDR1 is MNHNS, CDR2 SASEGT. The CDR3 DNA follows: TGTGCCAGCAGTGAAGTGGCCGGGGTCAACTATGGCTACACCTTC. This gives the protein CASSEVAGVNYGYTF.

Only a few counts were recorded for this clonotype. The chain joins TRBV12-3 or TRBV12-4 to TRBJ2-2; D uncertain. The CDR3 spans 15 residues. Deletions cut 6 bases from V and 4 bases from J, with 15 bases between. Here the CDR3 reads CASRVGLPGTGELFF. CDR3 nucleotide sequence: TGTGCCAGCAGAGTAGGGTTGCCGGGCACCGGGGAGCTGTTTTTT.

This chain uses TRBV28 with TRBJ2-1; 12 bases are shared with TRBD2. CDR3 length: 19 residues. Germline CDR1 reads MDHEN; CDR2 reads SYDVKM. Trimming removed 5 bases from V and 10 bases from J; junction bases left unmatched: 21. CDR3 coding DNA: TGTGCCAGCAGTAAAAAAGGGGTCTGGACTAGCGGGACGACGGAGGAGCAGTTCTTC. Residues: CASSKKGVWTSGTTEEQFF.

This clonotype occurred a few times. The chain combines TRBV7-2 with TRBJ1-1; 7 nucleotides match TRBD1. The germline CDR1 and CDR2 sequences are SGHTA and FQGNSA. The CDR3 runs 15 residues. Trimming took 5 bases from V and 8 from J; bases not matched to a gene: 14. CDR3 sequence: CASSPNIQGLGEAFF. The DNA for the CDR3 is TGTGCCAGCAGCCCCAATATACAGGGGCTAGGGGAAGCTTTCTTT.

This clonotype was counted many times. The CDR3 DNA reads as TGCGCCAGCAGCCAAGATCACAGCAGGAGATCCTACGAGCAGTACTTC. Residues: CASSQDHSRRSYEQYF. V is TRBV4-3 and J is TRBJ2-7; no firm D call. This CDR3 has 16 amino acids. Trimming stripped 0 bases from V and 1 base from J, with 13 bases between. The germline V gene has CDR1 LGHNA and CDR2 YSLEER.

The rearrangement joins TRBV20-1 to TRBJ2-7; D gene uncertain. This CDR3 spans 15 amino acids. The germline V gene encodes CDR1 DFQATT and CDR2 SNEGSKA (reference sequence). V was shortened by 0 bases and J by 6 bases, with 18 bases between the two germline ends. The CDR3 loop reads CSARDRASVLVEQYF. CDR3 coding DNA: TGCAGTGCTAGAGATAGGGCGAGCGTCTTGGTCGAGCAGTACTTC.

The chain links TRBV6-2 or TRBV6-3 to TRBJ2-1, with 13 bases aligning to TRBD2. The trim removed 0 bases at V and 5 bases at J, leaving 10 bases unmatched. Germline CDR1 is MNHEY and CDR2 is SVGEGT. CDR3 size: 19 residues. CDR3 nucleotides: TGTGCCAGCAGTTACTCGACCCGGACTAGCGGGAGAACCCACAATGAGCAGTTCTTC. This encodes CASSYSTRTSGRTHNEQFF.

This clonotype appeared a few times. The rearrangement uses TRBV7-2 and TRBJ1-4; D ambiguous. The V gene lost 1 base and the J gene lost 7 bases, with 4 bases spanning the gap. The CDR3 is 12 residues long. CDR1 SGHTA and CDR2 FQGNSA come from the germline V gene. The CDR3 nucleotides read TGTGCCAGCAGCTTAGGGGGTGAAAAACTGTTTTTT. Translated: CASSLGGEKLFF.

This clonotype showed up many times. CDR3 nucleotide sequence: TGCAGTGTTGTTCAGTCGGGACCCCACTATGGCTACACCTTC. As protein: CSVVQSGPHYGYTF. The chain combines TRBV20-1 with TRBJ1-2, with a tentative D call TRBD1 (5 bases). The CDR3 sequence is 14 residues long. Germline V CDR1 and CDR2: DFQATT, SNEGSKA (reference sequence). Deletions cut 7 bases from V and 3 bases from J, with 18 bases between.

This clonotype has more than one count but fewer than ten. The chain recombines TRBV20-1 with TRBJ2-3; D unclear. Trimming took 3 bases from V and 4 from J, leaving 17 bases between them. CDR1 is DFQATT, CDR2 SNEGSKA, per germline (reference sequence). CDR3 size: 15 residues. Here the CDR3 DNA reads TGCAGTGCTAGGTCTCCAGCCCCCGGCGCAGATACGCAGTATTTT. It yields the protein CSARSPAPGADTQYF.

This clonotype was picked up a small number of times. The V call is TRBV5-4, the J call TRBJ1-2; a possible D gene is TRBD1 (5 bases). V was trimmed by 4 bases and J by 5 bases, leaving 15 bases between them. Germline CDR1 SGHNT, CDR2 YYREEE (reference sequence). The CDR3 extends over 14 amino acids. The CDR3 here is CASSIQGSEYGYTF. CDR3 nucleotide sequence: TGTGCCAGCAGCATCCAGGGTTCTGAGTATGGCTACACCTTC.

J is TRBJ2-1 and V is TRBV5-1; maybe TRBD2 (5 bases). This CDR3 region has 15 residues. Trimming left V 0 bases short and J 0 bases short, with 7 bases between. Germline assignment: CDR1 SGHRS and CDR2 YFSETQ. CDR3 loop: CASSLERDSYNEQFF. The CDR3 region has the DNA TGCGCCAGCAGCTTGGAACGGGACTCCTACAATGAGCAGTTCTTC.

This clonotype was detected only a few times. The J gene is TRBJ2-1, the V gene TRBV4-2; TRBD2 is a possible D gene (6 bases). V shed 0 bases and J shed 0 bases, with 12 bases lying between them. Germline assignment: CDR1 LGHNA and CDR2 YNFKEQ. This CDR3 is built from 17 residues. In nucleotides, the CDR3 is TGTGCCAGCAGCCAAGAGGGCGGGGCAAGCTCCTACAATGAGCAGTTCTTC. As protein: CASSQEGGASSYNEQFF.

The gene calls are TRBV29-1 and TRBJ2-1; the D gene could be TRBD1 or TRBD2 (5 bases each). This CDR3 spans 15 amino acids. CDR1 is SQVTM and CDR2 is ANQGSEA in the germline V gene. Trimming removed 1 base at V and 0 bases at J, with 10 bases between. CDR3 residues: CSVEGGPSSYNEQFF. For the CDR3, the DNA is TGCAGCGTTGAAGGGGGACCCAGCTCCTACAATGAGCAGTTCTTC.

This chain links TRBV7-2 with TRBJ1-1; D is perhaps TRBD1 (5 bases). Germline CDR1 reads SGHTA; CDR2 reads FQGNSA. Trimming cost V 5 bases and J 11 bases, with 15 bases left between them. There are 12 residues in the CDR3. The CDR3 spells CASSAYAGQAFF. CDR3 DNA: TGTGCCAGCAGCGCCTACGCGGGGCAGGCTTTCTTT.

This clonotype has ten or more counts. V is TRBV9 and J is TRBJ2-5; 9 bases align to TRBD2. The J segment lost 3 bases and the V segment lost 1 base, leaving 1 base of the junction unmatched. Germline V CDR1 and CDR2: SGDLS, YYNGEE. This CDR3 region has 14 residues. The CDR3 region is CASSVSSGKETQYF. The CDR3 coding sequence is TGTGCCAGCAGCGTATCTAGCGGGAAAGAGACCCAGTACTTC. Full variable domain (missing parts from reference TRBV9 and TRBJ2-5): DSGVTQTPKHLITATGQRVTLRCSPRSGDLSVYWYQQSLDQGLQFLIQYYNGEERAKGNILERFSAQQFPDLHSELNLSSLELGDSALYFCASSVSSGKETQYFGPGTRLLVL.

This clonotype was seen repeatedly, ten times or more. The V gene is TRBV4-2, the J gene TRBJ1-2; 7 bases match TRBD1. From germline, CDR1 is LGHNA and CDR2 YNFKEQ. With V trimmed by 0 bases and J by 6 bases, 4 bases remained unmatched. CDR3 length equals 14 residues. The CDR3, as DNA: TGTGCCAGCAGCCAAGATTTCAGGGGGGATGGCTACACCTTC. Translation: CASSQDFRGDGYTF.